This TCR beta chain emerged from a study of naive CD8 T cells in extremely preterm neonates. Study results and caveats: Preterm infants showed shorter CDR3s, fewer N additions and less trimming than older groups.

Extremely preterm births at 23-27 weeks of gestation supplied the samples. This clone was observed a handful of times. Its cognate antigen is unknown. The same CDR3 arises from other DNA sequences in this sample as well. The ends lost 5 bases at V and 4 bases at J; junction bases unmatched: 0. CDR3 length: 12 amino acids. The germline V gene has CDR1 GTSNPN and CDR2 SVGIG (reference sequence). This table comes from immunoSEQ multiplex PCR, and its TCRdb copy is limited to in-frame clones, with some not included. The sample comprises 20,000 to 30,000 clones, about 91% of which are singletons, and 0.7% to 1% rests with the top ten.

The source is a boy who was born preterm. What was sequenced was naive CD8+ T cells from cord blood. V gene TRBV30 combines with J gene TRBJ1-5; 9 bases align to TRBD1. This CDR3 is CAWGQGNQPQHF. The CDR3 nucleotides are TGTGCCTGGGGACAGGGGAATCAGCCCCAGCATTTT. Filled out from reference TRBV30 and TRBJ1-5, the complete variable domain reads SQTIHQWPATLVQPVGSPLSLECTVEGTSNPNLYWYRQAAGRGLQLLFYSVGIGQISSEVPQNLSASRPQDRQFILSSKKLLLSDSGFYLCAWGQGNQPQHFGDGTRLSIL.